This T cell receptor (beta chain) originates from a study of T cell repertoires in cytomegalovirus infection. On the study more broadly: An indication of both CMV infection and matching HLA type came from public TCR beta signatures. Study-wide results and caveats: Clonotypes of TCR beta that were HLA-C-restricted and CMV-specific dominated the ex vivo response.

TCRdb passed the reads through MiXCR, listing each CDR3 protein once. The sample lists approximately 500,000 distinct CDR3 sequences; 26% were seen once. The germline CDR1 and CDR2 sequences are DFQATT and SNEGSKA (reference sequence). V shed 8 bases and J shed 3 bases, with 11 bases lying between them. The CDR3 consists of 12 residues. This clonotype occurred a few times. The antigen is unknown. The sample was PBMCs. This clonotype was sampled from a human donor in good health (CMV status not recorded). Some clones in this sample may be carry-over from other donors' samples. The J gene is TRBJ1-5, the V gene TRBV20-1; D gene ambiguous. CDR3 region: CSPLLFNQPQHF. The CDR3, as DNA: TGCAGTCCCCTACTATTCAATCAGCCCCAGCATTTT.